This T cell receptor beta chain was retrieved from a study of T-cell memory formation after mild COVID-19. Findings and limits, study-wide: A second wave expanding day 15 to 37 was CD4+-biased; contracting clones were balanced. The finding that pre-infection memory included some responding clones suggested that cross-reactive memory joined.

CDR3 size: 15 residues. Trimming removed 1 base from V and 6 bases from J; junction bases left unmatched: 6. CDR1 and CDR2 (germline): SGHKS, YYEKEE (reference sequence). To note about this clonotype: The antigen is not known.

From 5'RACE with constant-segment primers came TCR alpha and TCR beta cDNA libraries that carried sample barcodes and UMIs. TCRdb used MiXCR to reprocess the 5' RACE reads, holding one entry per CDR3 protein. The sample includes approximately 210,000 distinct CDR3 sequences, 8% to 11% of them seen just once. The sample comprised PBMCs or a T cell subset sorted from them (not recorded which). V and J are TRBV5-5 and TRBJ2-1, with 8 nucleotides matching TRBD1. This clonotype was obtained from a man between 18 and 35 years old who had mild COVID-19 (a few samples of this study predate the infection). Cell type and time point are not known. CDR3 in DNA: TGTGCCAGCAGCTTGCCCAGGACAGGGACCAATGAGCAGTTCTTC. This translates into CASSLPRTGTNEQFF.